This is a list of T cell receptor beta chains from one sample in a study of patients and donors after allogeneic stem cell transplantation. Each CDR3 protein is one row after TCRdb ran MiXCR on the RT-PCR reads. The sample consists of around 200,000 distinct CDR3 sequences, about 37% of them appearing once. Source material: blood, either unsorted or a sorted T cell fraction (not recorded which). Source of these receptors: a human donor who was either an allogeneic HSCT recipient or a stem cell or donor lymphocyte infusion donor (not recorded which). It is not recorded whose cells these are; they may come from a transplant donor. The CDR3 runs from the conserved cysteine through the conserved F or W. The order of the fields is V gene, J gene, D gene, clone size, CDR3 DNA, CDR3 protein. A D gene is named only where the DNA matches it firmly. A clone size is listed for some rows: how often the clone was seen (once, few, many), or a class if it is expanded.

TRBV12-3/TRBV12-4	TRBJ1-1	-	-	TGTGCCAGCAGTTTGGGTAGGGGAGAAAGGAATGAAGCTTTCTTT	CASSLGRGERNEAFF
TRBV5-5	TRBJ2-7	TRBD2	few	TGTGCCAGCAGCCCTGGACTAGCGGGCACCTACGAGCAGTACTTC	CASSPGLAGTYEQYF
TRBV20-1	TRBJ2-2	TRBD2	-	TGCAGTGCTAGAGATCAACTAGCGGGGGCGAACACCGGGGAGCTGTTTTTT	CSARDQLAGANTGELFF
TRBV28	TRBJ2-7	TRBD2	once	TGTGCCAGCAGGTCTGCGGGACTAGCGGGGGGGACCTACGAGCAGTACTTC	CASRSAGLAGGTYEQYF
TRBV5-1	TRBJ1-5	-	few	TGCGCCAGCAGCTTGATCGGGGGCTCCGGTCAGCCCCAGCATTTT	CASSLIGGSGQPQHF
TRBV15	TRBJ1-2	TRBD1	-	TGTGCCACCCAGCCAGGGGGCTCTAACTATGGCTACACCTTC	CATQPGGSNYGYTF
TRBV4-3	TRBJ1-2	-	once	TGCGCCAGCAGCCAAGTAGCAGGGAACTATGGCTACACCTTC	CASSQVAGNYGYTF
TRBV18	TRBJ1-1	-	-	TGTGCCAGCTCACCCCAGACGGGGACGGGAGCTTTCTTT	CASSPQTGTGAFF
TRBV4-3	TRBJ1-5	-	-	TGCGCCAGCGCTCAGACAGCTTATAGCAATCAGCCCCAGCATTTT	CASAQTAYSNQPQHF
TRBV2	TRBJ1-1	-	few	TGTGCCAGCAGCCGCACAGTTCTTCAGAGTGAAGCTTTCTTT	CASSRTVLQSEAFF
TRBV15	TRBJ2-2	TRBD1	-	TGTGCCACCACCCCATGGGGACAGGGAGCCCCCGGGGAGCTGTTTTTT	CATTPWGQGAPGELFF
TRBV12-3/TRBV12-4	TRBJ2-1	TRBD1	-	TGTGCCAGCAGTCCCCCCCCCCGGACAGGGGGCTACAATGAGCAGTTCTTC	CASSPPPRTGGYNEQFF
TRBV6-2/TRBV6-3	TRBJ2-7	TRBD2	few	TGTGCCAGCAGCCCGACCGGGACTATCTACGAGCAGTACTTC	CASSPTGTIYEQYF
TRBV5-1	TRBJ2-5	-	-	TGCGCCAGCCGGACAGACCGTCGCACATTTATGGAGACCCAGTACTTC	CASRTDRRTFMETQYF
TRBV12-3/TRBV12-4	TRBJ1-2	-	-	TGTGCCAGCAGTTTTACAGCAGGAGGCTACACCTTC	CASSFTAGGYTF
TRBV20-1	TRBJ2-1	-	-	TGCAGTGCATTGCCTAGTTACAATGAGCAGTTCTTC	CSALPSYNEQFF